Listed below are T cell receptor beta chains from one sample, sequenced in a study of human T cells and chemical hapten exposure. Via MiXCR, TCRdb re-called the RACE reads, giving one row per CDR3 protein. The table includes a few hundred thousand distinct CDR3 sequences, 4.8% detected once. This specimen consisted of whole blood, obtained in connection with sensitization to the hapten diphenylcyclopropenone (DPC). The receptors stem from a woman aged 45 to 65 with alopecia areata. Some clones in this sample may be carry-over from other donors' samples. Both conserved end residues are part of each CDR3. D genes are given only for firm matches. A row's size may be missing; if present it is once, few, many or a size class.

clone_size: many
j_call: TRBJ1-2
v_call: TRBV12-3/TRBV12-4
d_call: TRBD1
cdr3_aa: CASSSRTGEGYGYTF
cdr3_nt: TGTGCCAGCAGTTCGCGGACAGGGGAGGGCTATGGCTACACCTTC

clone_size: .
j_call: TRBJ2-7
v_call: TRBV6-1
d_call: .
cdr3_aa: CAGGRVPYEQYF
cdr3_nt: TGTGCCGGGGGACGGGTGCCCTACGAGCAGTACTTC

clone_size: .
j_call: TRBJ1-5
v_call: TRBV12-3/TRBV12-4
d_call: .
cdr3_aa: CASSPGGGMGQPQHF
cdr3_nt: TGTGCCAGCAGTCCGGGGGGGGGAATGGGTCAGCCCCAGCATTTT

clone_size: .
j_call: TRBJ2-1
v_call: TRBV5-5
d_call: TRBD1
cdr3_aa: CASSLVWRGGLYNEQFF
cdr3_nt: TGTGCCAGCAGCCTGGTTTGGAGAGGGGGCCTGTACAATGAGCAGTTCTTC

clone_size: few
j_call: TRBJ1-6
v_call: TRBV6-6
d_call: .
cdr3_aa: CASSYELGYNSPLHF
cdr3_nt: TGTGCCAGCAGTTACGAGTTGGGCTATAATTCACCCCTCCACTTT

clone_size: many
j_call: TRBJ2-1
v_call: TRBV19
d_call: .
cdr3_aa: CATRGPYNEQFF
cdr3_nt: TGTGCCACCAGGGGCCCATACAATGAGCAGTTCTTC

clone_size: many
j_call: TRBJ2-3
v_call: TRBV5-1
d_call: .
cdr3_aa: CASSSGLDTDTQYF
cdr3_nt: TGCGCCAGCAGCTCGGGACTGGACACAGATACGCAGTATTTT

clone_size: .
j_call: TRBJ1-2
v_call: TRBV7-2
d_call: TRBD1
cdr3_aa: CASSLDRAPNYSYTF
cdr3_nt: TGTGCCAGCAGCTTGGACAGGGCGCCTAACTATAGCTACACCTTC

clone_size: many
j_call: TRBJ2-7
v_call: TRBV15
d_call: TRBD1
cdr3_aa: CATTDPGQGLLRGF
cdr3_nt: TGTGCCACCACGGATCCGGGACAGGGCTTGCTTCGAGGCTTC

clone_size: few
j_call: TRBJ2-5
v_call: TRBV12-3/TRBV12-4
d_call: .
cdr3_aa: CASSFSPSSGSF
cdr3_nt: TGTGCCAGCAGTTTTTCCCCGAGCTCGGGGTCCTTC

clone_size: few
j_call: TRBJ1-2
v_call: TRBV30
d_call: TRBD1
cdr3_aa: CAWSGRPGGIGYTF
cdr3_nt: TGTGCCTGGAGTGGTCGGCCAGGGGGCATTGGCTACACCTTC

clone_size: many
j_call: TRBJ1-5
v_call: TRBV13
d_call: TRBD1
cdr3_aa: CASSPQGAQPQHF
cdr3_nt: TGTGCCAGCAGCCCACAGGGGGCTCAGCCCCAGCATTTT

clone_size: .
j_call: TRBJ2-7
v_call: TRBV27
d_call: TRBD2
cdr3_aa: CASSFAGGGYEQYF
cdr3_nt: TGTGCCAGCAGTTTCGCGGGAGGGGGCTACGAGCAGTACTTC

clone_size: many
j_call: TRBJ1-5
v_call: TRBV7-2
d_call: TRBD1
cdr3_aa: CASSSQGNQPQHF
cdr3_nt: TGTGCCAGCAGCTCACAGGGGAATCAGCCCCAGCATTTT

clone_size: many
j_call: TRBJ2-1
v_call: TRBV14
d_call: .
cdr3_aa: CASSQSQGFSEQFF
cdr3_nt: TGTGCCAGCAGCCAAAGCCAGGGTTTTAGTGAGCAGTTCTTC

clone_size: few
j_call: TRBJ2-1
v_call: TRBV18
d_call: TRBD1
cdr3_aa: CASSPGTGPNEQFF
cdr3_nt: TGTGCCAGCTCACCAGGGACAGGGCCCAATGAGCAGTTCTTC

clone_size: .
j_call: TRBJ2-3
v_call: TRBV9
d_call: TRBD2
cdr3_aa: CASSYLAGGTDTQYF
cdr3_nt: TGTGCCAGCAGCTACTTGGCGGGGGGCACAGATACGCAGTATTTT

clone_size: many
j_call: TRBJ1-1
v_call: TRBV30
d_call: .
cdr3_aa: CAWSPGQNTEAFF
cdr3_nt: TGTGCCTGGAGTCCGGGTCAGAACACTGAAGCTTTCTTT

clone_size: .
j_call: TRBJ1-4
v_call: TRBV12-3/TRBV12-4
d_call: TRBD1
cdr3_aa: CASSKDRRREKLFF
cdr3_nt: TGTGCCAGCAGCAAGGACAGGAGGAGGGAAAAACTGTTTTTT

clone_size: many
j_call: TRBJ2-3
v_call: TRBV24-1
d_call: TRBD1
cdr3_aa: CATSDWTGGRDTQYF
cdr3_nt: TGTGCCACCAGTGATTGGACAGGGGGCCGAGATACGCAGTATTTT

clone_size: .
j_call: TRBJ2-3
v_call: TRBV20-1
d_call: .
cdr3_aa: CSASNAGARKITDTQYF
cdr3_nt: TGCAGTGCTAGTAACGCGGGTGCCCGGAAAATCACAGATACGCAGTATTTT

clone_size: many
j_call: TRBJ1-5
v_call: TRBV24-1
d_call: .
cdr3_aa: CATSGTDGSNQPQHF
cdr3_nt: TGTGCCACCAGTGGGACGGACGGTAGCAATCAGCCCCAGCATTTT

clone_size: few
j_call: TRBJ2-7
v_call: TRBV29-1
d_call: TRBD2
cdr3_aa: CSVESLAGGPYEQYF
cdr3_nt: TGCAGCGTGGAATCACTAGCGGGGGGGCCGTACGAGCAGTACTTC

clone_size: many
j_call: TRBJ2-5
v_call: TRBV29-1
d_call: .
cdr3_aa: CSAGTVQETQYF
cdr3_nt: TGCAGCGCTGGGACGGTCCAAGAGACCCAGTACTTC

clone_size: many
j_call: TRBJ1-6
v_call: TRBV12-3/TRBV12-4
d_call: .
cdr3_aa: CASSFLTGNSPLHF
cdr3_nt: TGTGCCAGCAGTTTTTTGACGGGAAATTCACCCCTCCACTTT

clone_size: .
j_call: TRBJ1-1
v_call: TRBV5-6
d_call: .
cdr3_aa: CASSTGPDTEAFF
cdr3_nt: TGTGCCAGCAGCACCGGACCAGACACTGAAGCTTTCTTT

clone_size: many
j_call: TRBJ1-6
v_call: TRBV20-1
d_call: .
cdr3_aa: CSATPGLRNSPLHF
cdr3_nt: TGCAGTGCTACCCCTGGGTTGAGAAATTCACCCCTCCACTTT

clone_size: .
j_call: TRBJ2-1
v_call: TRBV6-5
d_call: TRBD2
cdr3_aa: CASSPRTSWEQFF
cdr3_nt: TGTGCCAGCAGTCCCAGGACTAGTTGGGAGCAGTTCTTC

clone_size: .
j_call: TRBJ2-3
v_call: TRBV9
d_call: TRBD1
cdr3_aa: CASSTGAIRTDTQYF
cdr3_nt: TGTGCCAGCAGCACAGGGGCAATACGAACAGATACGCAGTATTTT

clone_size: .
j_call: TRBJ2-7
v_call: TRBV5-6
d_call: .
cdr3_aa: CASSAGLPAEQYF
cdr3_nt: TGTGCCAGCAGCGCGGGACTTCCAGCCGAGCAGTACTTC

clone_size: few
j_call: TRBJ2-7
v_call: TRBV7-2
d_call: .
cdr3_aa: CASTPRIGLSTYEQYF
cdr3_nt: TGTGCCAGCACCCCCAGAATTGGCCTAAGCACCTACGAGCAGTACTTC

clone_size: many
j_call: TRBJ2-3
v_call: TRBV12-3/TRBV12-4
d_call: .
cdr3_aa: CASSPGGQPTDTQYF
cdr3_nt: TGTGCCAGCAGCCCCGGGGGGCAACCGACAGATACGCAGTATTTT

clone_size: many
j_call: TRBJ1-3
v_call: TRBV12-3/TRBV12-4
d_call: .
cdr3_aa: CASSSGGSSGNTIYF
cdr3_nt: TGTGCCAGCAGTTCGGGAGGGAGCTCTGGAAACACCATATATTTT

clone_size: .
j_call: TRBJ1-5
v_call: TRBV20-1
d_call: TRBD1
cdr3_aa: CSARDDRAGNQPQHF
cdr3_nt: TGCAGTGCTAGGGATGACAGGGCAGGCAATCAGCCCCAGCATTTT

clone_size: many
j_call: TRBJ2-3
v_call: TRBV20-1
d_call: .
cdr3_aa: CSAGKGATDTQYF
cdr3_nt: TGCAGTGCCGGAAAGGGTGCCACCGATACGCAGTATTTT